This T cell receptor (beta chain) was identified during a study of OX40 agonist ivuxolimab in advanced cancers. About the full investigation: Ivuxolimab was an agonistic, fully human IgG2 monoclonal antibody directed against OX40 (CD134), a costimulatory receptor. Intravenous ivuxolimab was administered to patients every 2 weeks at six dose levels: 0.01, 0.1, 0.3, 1.5, 3 and 10 mg/kg. Among the roughly 50 dose-escalation patients, some 20 had hepatocellular carcinoma, around 15 melanoma, 9 renal cell carcinoma and 9 head and neck cancer. In the dose-escalation cohort, around 80% of patients were male, and the mean age was approximately 60 years with a range of about 20 to 79. Prior anti-PD-1, anti-PD-L1 or anti-CTLA-4 therapy was permitted, and checkpoint inhibitors had been received by approximately 39% of dose-escalation patients. Partial responses were achieved by three dose-escalation patients, of whom one had hepatocellular carcinoma and two had cutaneous melanoma. The purpose of peripheral TCRbeta sequencing was to test whether ivuxolimab changed TCR sequence diversity and led to clonal T-cell expansion. The paper reports the monotherapy dose-escalation portion (N ≈ 50 patients) of the phase I ivuxolimab trial.

Points on this clone: Its antigen target is currently unknown. Nothing much larger sits one base from this clone, and base qualities are not available.

V gives up 7 bases and J gives up 4 bases, and the segment between their germline ends measures 12 bases. From the cysteine through the phenylalanine, the CDR3 covers 13 amino acids. Left in the record is the CDR3 DNA by itself, 39 bases read in frame from the first base. In the germline V gene, CDR1 corresponds to SGHDT and CDR2 to YYEEEE. The research as a whole found: At doses from 0.1 to 3.0 mg/kg, clonal expansion was seen in both CD4+ and CD8+ blood T cells between baseline and week 6. In partial responders in the 0.1-3.0 mg/kg groups, normalized peripheral clonal expansion was found to be among the lowest, especially among CD8+ T cells. Low levels of normalized T-cell clonal expansion were also seen in some patients who did not respond. The antigen specificity of the peripheral T cells that underwent clonal expansion was not determined. After ivuxolimab, CD8+ T cells had more expanded clones than CD4+ T cells on average.

Patients with autoimmune disease history or receiving systemic immunosuppression were excluded from the trial. Peripheral blood for TCR sequencing was collected from all dose cohorts at baseline, on cycle 4 day 1, and on cycle 7 day 1. Samples were obtained from an open-label, multicenter, first-in-human phase I dose-escalation trial of ivuxolimab. Adults with locally advanced or metastatic melanoma, renal cell carcinoma, hepatocellular carcinoma or head and neck squamous cell carcinoma were enrolled in the trial. Before TCR sequencing, CD4+ and CD8+ T cells were separately sorted from peripheral blood. To sequence the TCRbeta CDR3 region, genomic DNA was isolated from the sorted cells. TCRbeta CDR3 regions were sequenced using the immunoSEQ Assay. TCRdb took over this immuneACCESS table, retaining in-frame rearrangements with V and J assigned. Such tables are incomplete; in checked studies, under half of the missing clones stem from an unresolved V gene, and the remainder is unexplained. Counted in this sample were some 65,000 clones; roughly 87% of them appeared once. Less than 0.4% of the sample lies in the top ten.

The sample here was CD4+ or CD8+ T cells sorted from blood, taken in a trial of the OX40 agonist ivuxolimab. The chain is made from TRBV5-6 and TRBJ1-3; matching of 5 bases hints at TRBD1 as the D gene. The clonotype comes from an adult with an advanced solid tumor such as melanoma, head and neck, liver or kidney cancer. The nucleotide sequence is TGTGCCAGCGGAAGGGGTGGAGGAAACACCATATATTTT. Its amino acids are CASGRGGGNTIYF.